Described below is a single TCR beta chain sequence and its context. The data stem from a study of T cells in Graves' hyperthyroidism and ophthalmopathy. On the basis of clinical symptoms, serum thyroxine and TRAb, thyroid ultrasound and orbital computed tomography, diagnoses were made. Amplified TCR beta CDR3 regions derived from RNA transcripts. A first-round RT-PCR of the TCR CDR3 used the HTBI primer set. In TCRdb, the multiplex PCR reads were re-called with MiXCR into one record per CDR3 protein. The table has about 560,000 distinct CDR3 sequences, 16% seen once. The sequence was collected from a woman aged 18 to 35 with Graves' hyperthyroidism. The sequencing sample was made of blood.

Here the CDR3 reads CASSAGQGSNEKLFF. The CDR3 DNA is TGTGCCAGCAGCGCAGGACAGGGATCTAATGAAAAACTGTTTTTT. The rearrangement links TRBV7-9 to TRBJ1-4; 8 bases map to TRBD1. Germline V gene sequence: CDR1 SEHNR, CDR2 FQNEAQ (reference sequence). The CDR3 covers 15 residues. Unmatched junction bases numbered 5, after V lost 5 bases and J lost 3 bases.